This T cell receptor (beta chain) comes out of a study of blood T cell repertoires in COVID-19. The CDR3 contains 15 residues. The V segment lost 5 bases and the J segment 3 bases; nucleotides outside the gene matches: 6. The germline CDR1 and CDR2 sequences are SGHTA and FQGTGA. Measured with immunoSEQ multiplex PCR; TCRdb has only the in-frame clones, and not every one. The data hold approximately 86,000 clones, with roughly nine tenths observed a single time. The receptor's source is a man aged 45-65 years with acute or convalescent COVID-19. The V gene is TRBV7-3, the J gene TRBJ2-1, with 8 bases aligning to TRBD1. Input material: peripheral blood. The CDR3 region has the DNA TGTGCCAGCAGCCCCGACAGGGGTTTCTACAATGAGCAGTTCTTC. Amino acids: CASSPDRGFYNEQFF.